Listed below are T cell receptor beta chains from one sample, sequenced in a study of identical twins. One entry per CDR3 protein, called by TCRdb with MiXCR from the 5' RACE reads. The sample records approximately 630,000 distinct CDR3 sequences, about 7.1% being singletons. The same data also contributed to another study, on yellow fever vaccine responses in identical twins.

Source material: PBMCs. These receptors were obtained from a woman younger than 35 in good health. Both conserved end residues are part of each CDR3. The order of the fields is D gene, J gene, V gene, clone size, CDR3 protein, CDR3 DNA. The D gene is left open where the match is weak. Rows may omit the clone size; those that give it use once, few, many or a size class.

>TRBD2|TRBJ2-5|TRBV7-6|NA
CASSRFSGSLQTQYF
TGTGCCAGCAGTCGGTTTAGCGGGAGTTTGCAGACCCAGTACTTC
>NA|TRBJ2-1|TRBV14|many
CASSHPDYKENNEQFF
TGTGCCAGCAGCCACCCGGACTACAAAGAAAACAATGAGCAGTTCTTC
>NA|TRBJ2-3|TRBV12-3/TRBV12-4|many
CASSFSTLNTQYF
TGTGCCAGCAGTTTCTCGACTTTGAATACGCAGTATTTT
>NA|TRBJ2-6|TRBV6-1|NA
CASTNKRGAGANVLTF
TGTGCCAGCACCAACAAGAGGGGGGCTGGGGCCAACGTCCTGACTTTC
>NA|TRBJ1-6|TRBV28|NA
CPSSWIGGFNSPLHF
TGTCCCAGCAGTTGGATTGGGGGGTTCAATTCACCCCTCCACTTT
>TRBD2|TRBJ2-1|TRBV12-3/TRBV12-4|NA
CASSSPTSGSPYNEQFF
TGTGCCAGCAGTTCCCCGACTAGCGGGAGTCCCTACAATGAGCAGTTCTTC
>NA|TRBJ1-2|TRBV15|few
CATSRDRTPRDGYTF
TGTGCCACCAGCAGAGATAGGACACCCCGAGATGGCTACACCTTC
>NA|TRBJ2-5|TRBV6-1|NA
CASRDNFNQETQYF
TGTGCCAGCAGGGACAACTTCAACCAAGAGACCCAGTACTTC
>NA|TRBJ2-5|TRBV15|many
CATSRDLQETQYF
TGTGCCACCAGCAGGGACCTCCAAGAGACCCAGTACTTC
>NA|TRBJ1-1|TRBV20-1|NA
CSARQGTDEAFF
TGCAGTGCTAGACAGGGAACAGATGAAGCTTTCTTT
>TRBD2|TRBJ2-1|TRBV10-3|few
CAISDGTLAGDNEQFF
TGTGCCATCAGTGACGGTACTCTAGCGGGGGACAATGAGCAGTTCTTC
>NA|TRBJ1-1|TRBV18|many
CASSPDGLNTEAFF
TGTGCCAGCTCACCGGATGGTTTAAACACTGAAGCTTTCTTT
>TRBD1|TRBJ2-7|TRBV29-1|many
CSVRTGESYEQYF
TGCAGCGTTCGGACAGGGGAGTCCTACGAGCAGTACTTC
>TRBD1|TRBJ2-1|TRBV6-2/TRBV6-3|few
CASSYAPDRVYEQFF
TGTGCCAGCAGTTACGCACCTGACAGGGTTTATGAGCAGTTCTTC
>NA|TRBJ1-4|TRBV12-3/TRBV12-4|NA
CASSTGPFPGEKLFF
TGTGCCAGCAGCACCGGGCCCTTCCCAGGCGAAAAACTGTTTTTT
>TRBD2|TRBJ2-7|TRBV4-1|NA
CASSQGPLAGVGEQYF
TGCGCCAGCAGCCAGGGTCCTCTAGCGGGAGTTGGCGAGCAGTACTTC
>TRBD2|TRBJ2-2|TRBV11-1|few
CASSPLASMINTGELFF
TGTGCCAGCAGCCCACTAGCGAGTATGATCAACACCGGGGAGCTGTTTTTT
>NA|TRBJ2-6|TRBV10-3|few
CASQREPGRALPWANVLTF
TGTGCCTCCCAAAGGGAACCGGGACGGGCCCTCCCTTGGGCCAACGTCCTGACTTTC
>TRBD1|TRBJ1-2|TRBV27|many
CASSFLGQGGGYTF
TGTGCCAGCAGTTTCCTAGGACAGGGTGGAGGCTACACCTTC
>NA|TRBJ2-1|TRBV2|few
CASSIRAWRERSYNEQFF
TGTGCCAGCAGTATCAGGGCGTGGAGGGAGCGGTCCTACAATGAGCAGTTCTTC
>TRBD2|TRBJ2-3|TRBV2|few
CASSEALSGGNTDTQYF
TGTGCCAGCAGTGAAGCGCTTAGCGGGGGGAACACAGATACGCAGTATTTT
>TRBD2|TRBJ2-3|TRBV10-3|NA
CAISESRLAGITDTQYF
TGTGCCATCAGTGAGTCTAGACTAGCGGGGATCACAGATACGCAGTATTTT
>TRBD2|TRBJ2-2|TRBV20-1|NA
CSASGRGIIGELFF
TGCAGTGCTAGCGGGAGGGGTATAATAGGGGAGCTGTTTTTT
>TRBD2|TRBJ2-7|TRBV20-1|NA
CSALAQSGNPYEQYF
TGCAGTGCTCTTGCCCAAAGCGGGAATCCCTACGAGCAGTACTTC